This T cell receptor (beta chain) was identified during a study of blood T cell repertoires in COVID-19. Study-wide context: Sample material is recorded as cDNA or gDNA derived from T cells, B-cell-depleted T cells, or PBMCs.

Method: immunoSEQ multiplex PCR; TCRdb's copy keeps in-frame clones and lacks some. In the table there are 150,000 to 200,000 clones, approximately 82% of which are singletons. The CDR3 spans 14 residues. Germline CDR1 MNHNS, CDR2 SASEGT. V lost 3 bases and J lost 4, with 9 bases in between. The TCR sequence derives from a woman aged 55 to 70 with acute COVID-19. The V gene is TRBV6-1, the J gene TRBJ1-4, with a possible D match to TRBD1 (5 bases). Sequenced input: PBMCs or T cells enriched from blood (not recorded which). CDR3 nucleotides: TGTGCCAGCAGTGAGTCGGGGGGTAATGAAAAACTGTTTTTT. Protein: CASSESGGNEKLFF.